This is a list of T cell receptor beta chains from one sample in a study of T-cell reconstitution after alpha-beta-depleted transplantation in children. A single record per CDR3 protein comes from TCRdb applying MiXCR to the PCR reads. Among 200,000 to 300,000 distinct CDR3 sequences listed, roughly a quarter were seen once. Source: PBMCs, taken before TCRalphabeta/CD19-depleted stem cell transplant. The receptors here all came from a girl aged 2 to 9 with Fanconi anemia, due to receive a stem cell transplant. Both conserved end residues are part of each CDR3.

cdr3_aa v_call cdr3_length j_call
CASSLASGREETQYF TRBV5-1 15 TRBJ2-5
CSVGGPGLPNNEQFF TRBV29-1 15 TRBJ2-1
CSVDLPYNEQFF TRBV29-1 12 TRBJ2-1
CATSLARTNNQPQHF TRBV15 15 TRBJ1-5
CSARDYTASGELFF TRBV20-1 14 TRBJ2-2
CATKERTDTQYF TRBV2 12 TRBJ2-3
CASTGGAVYEQYF TRBV6-1 13 TRBJ2-7
CASSLRVAARAGTGELFF TRBV5-1 18 TRBJ2-2
CAWTPPNTGELFF TRBV30 13 TRBJ2-2
CASSLASSGGDTQYF TRBV5-1 15 TRBJ2-3
CASSQGRGPYEQYF TRBV4-2 14 TRBJ2-7
CSVGGFEQYF TRBV29-1 10 TRBJ2-7
CASSSPGRGNTEAFF TRBV28 15 TRBJ1-1
CASSQGTGGNTEAFF TRBV4-2 15 TRBJ1-1
CSARVVVAYEQYF TRBV20-1 13 TRBJ2-7
CSARGEKGGRPSEQFF TRBV20-1 16 TRBJ2-1
CSARLGGAEPKYNEQFF TRBV20-1 17 TRBJ2-1
CASSQTGSGVLTF TRBV5-1 13 TRBJ2-6
CMVAGPSTDTQYF TRBV29-1 13 TRBJ2-3
CASSLDRALGNSPLHF TRBV5-1 16 TRBJ1-6
CASSPGDRGFYGYTF TRBV28 15 TRBJ1-2
CASSLSGLKQFF TRBV12-3/TRBV12-4 12 TRBJ2-1
CSADRILVLETQYF TRBV20-1 14 TRBJ2-5
CASSAWGTAISTDTQYF TRBV13 17 TRBJ2-3
CASSPIPTTGRWFF TRBV6-1 14 TRBJ2-1
CSARATGGMYEQYF TRBV20-1 14 TRBJ2-7
CASSVASDSTDTQYF TRBV9 15 TRBJ2-3